The present T cell receptor beta chain was sequenced within a study of shared clonotypes between healthy human individuals. In germline, CDR1 is SEHNR, CDR2 FQNEAQ (reference sequence). The V gene lost 5 bases and the J gene lost 0 bases, with 14 bases spanning the gap. The CDR3 has 16 residues. CD8 cells regarded as naive lacked CD45RO, were positively chosen for CCR7, and omitted terminally differentiated effector memory CD45RA+ cells. Clones were sequenced by immunoSEQ multiplex PCR, and TCRdb holds only the in-frame ones, with some missing. The repertoire holds 500,000 to 700,000 clones, approximately 95% seen once, with around 0.12% in the top ten.

The genes are TRBV7-9 and TRBJ1-3; D is possibly TRBD1 (5 bases). The clonotype was recovered from a young woman in good health. Material for sequencing was naive CD8+ T cells sorted from blood. CDR3 coding DNA: TGTGCCAGCAGCGGGGACGTTCCCCACTCTGGAAACACCATATATTTT. This sequence encodes CASSGDVPHSGNTIYF.